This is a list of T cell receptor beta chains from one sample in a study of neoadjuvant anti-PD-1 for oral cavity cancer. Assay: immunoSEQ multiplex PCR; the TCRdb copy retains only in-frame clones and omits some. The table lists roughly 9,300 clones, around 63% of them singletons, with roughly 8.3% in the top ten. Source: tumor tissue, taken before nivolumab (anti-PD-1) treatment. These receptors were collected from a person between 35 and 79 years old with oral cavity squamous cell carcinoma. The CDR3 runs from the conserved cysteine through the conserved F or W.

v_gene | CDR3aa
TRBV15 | CATSRDPTAVYEKLFF
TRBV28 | CASSPRGNGPYEQYF
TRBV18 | CASSPLNGNQPQHF
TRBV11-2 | CASSLGLGYSGNTIYF
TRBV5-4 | CASSGGSYEQYF
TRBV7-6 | CASSSRRGSTEAFF
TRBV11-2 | CASSPDIGGMFYNEQFF
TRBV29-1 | CSGRVLEETQYF
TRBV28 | CASTSWGDTNYGYTF
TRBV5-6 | CASSRGGRDEQYF
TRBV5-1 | CASSFTFGEYSYEQYF
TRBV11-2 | CASSPTGGLPYEQYF
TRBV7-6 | CASSLSGQGNEQFF
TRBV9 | CASSGGIAGGNNEQFF
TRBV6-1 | CASSEGGRRRAFF
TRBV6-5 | CASSYQGGSGDGYTF
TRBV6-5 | CASSYSGREQYF
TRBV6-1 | CASSVGDRSYGYTF
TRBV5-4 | CASSWGDGRYYEQYF
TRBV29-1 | CSVLAGGGSDTQYF
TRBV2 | CASSAGSGYGYTF
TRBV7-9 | CASRDVNLRPAFF
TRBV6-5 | CASSYSGEQAQPQHF
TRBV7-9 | CASSFPGHLNTEAFF
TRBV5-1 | CASGTGQGQNTEAFF
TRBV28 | CASSLPGSYGYTF
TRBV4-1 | CASSQELGGGFGNQPQHF
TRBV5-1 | CASRPGPQGNEQYF
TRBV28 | CASNPAGTVKLFF
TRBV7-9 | CASSSYRDEEKLFF
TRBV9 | CASSVGAGRNTEAFF
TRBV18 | CASSPPMGQGYSYEQYF
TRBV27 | CASSFSNQPQHF
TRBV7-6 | CASSLWARDRENEQFF
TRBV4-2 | CASSRNSYNEQFF
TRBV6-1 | CASSGWTNEKLFF
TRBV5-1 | CASSPAVRGVSSPLHF
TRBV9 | CASSGRANTGELFF